This T cell receptor beta chain is drawn from a study of OX40 agonist ivuxolimab in advanced cancers. Study-wide points: Researchers report that CD8+ T cells had, on average, more expanded clones than CD4+. The expanded peripheral T cells' antigen specificity was not determined.

TCRdb's copy holds only in-frame clones and misses some; the assay was immunoSEQ multiplex PCR. The repertoire holds 50,000 to 65,000 clones, with about 89% as singletons. As concerns this clone: No antigen is known for it.

J lost 5 bases, V lost 8 bases, and 8 bases had no gene match. Germline loops: CDR1 MDHEN, CDR2 SYDVKM. The CDR3 covers 14 residues. The V call is TRBV28, the J call TRBJ2-1, with 8 bases that match TRBD1. This sequence originates from an adult with an advanced solid tumor such as melanoma, head and neck, liver or kidney cancer. The starting material was CD4+ or CD8+ T cells sorted from blood, obtained in a trial of the OX40 agonist ivuxolimab. CDR3 bases: TGTGCCAGCTTTGACAGGGGAACTCACAATGAGCAGTTCTTC. This sequence encodes CASFDRGTHNEQFF.